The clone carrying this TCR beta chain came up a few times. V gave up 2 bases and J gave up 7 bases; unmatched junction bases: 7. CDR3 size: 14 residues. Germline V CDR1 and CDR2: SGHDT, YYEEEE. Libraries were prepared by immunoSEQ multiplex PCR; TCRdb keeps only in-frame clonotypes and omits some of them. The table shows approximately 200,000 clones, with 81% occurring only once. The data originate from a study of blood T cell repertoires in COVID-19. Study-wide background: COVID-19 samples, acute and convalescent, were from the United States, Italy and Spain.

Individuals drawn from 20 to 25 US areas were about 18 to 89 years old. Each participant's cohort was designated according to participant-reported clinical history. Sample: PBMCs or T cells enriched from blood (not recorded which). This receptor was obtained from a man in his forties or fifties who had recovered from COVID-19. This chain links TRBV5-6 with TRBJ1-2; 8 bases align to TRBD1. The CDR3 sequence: CASSFQGAGIGYTF. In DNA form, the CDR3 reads TGTGCCAGCAGCTTCCAGGGGGCGGGGATTGGCTACACCTTC.